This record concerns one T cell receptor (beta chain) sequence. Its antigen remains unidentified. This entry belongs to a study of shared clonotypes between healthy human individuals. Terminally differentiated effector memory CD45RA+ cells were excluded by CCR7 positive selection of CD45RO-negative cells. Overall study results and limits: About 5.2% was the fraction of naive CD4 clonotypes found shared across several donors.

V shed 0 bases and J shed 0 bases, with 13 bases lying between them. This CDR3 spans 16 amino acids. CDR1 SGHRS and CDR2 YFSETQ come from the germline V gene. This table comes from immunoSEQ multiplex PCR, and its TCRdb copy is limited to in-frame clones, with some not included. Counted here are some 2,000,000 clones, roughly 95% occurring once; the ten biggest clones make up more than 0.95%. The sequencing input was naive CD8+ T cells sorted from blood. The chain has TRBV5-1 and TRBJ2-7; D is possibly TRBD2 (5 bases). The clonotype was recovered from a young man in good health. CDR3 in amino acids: CASSLDAGTSSYEQYF. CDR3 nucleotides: TGCGCCAGCAGCTTGGACGCGGGTACCAGCTCCTACGAGCAGTACTTC.